Sequencing of this T cell receptor (beta chain) was carried out in a study of blood T cell repertoires in COVID-19. About the research overall: COVID-19 samples, acute and convalescent, were from the United States, Italy and Spain. PBMCs, B-cell-depleted T cells, or T cells were the source of the cDNA or gDNA that made up the material.

This clone came up once. Trimming cost V 0 bases and J 3 bases, with 9 bases left between them. Germline CDR1 reads LGHNA; CDR2 reads YSLEER. This CDR3 has 14 residues. Source study methods: Quantification of nucleated cells was approximated via reference gene primer amplification. TCRdb's table, derived via immunoSEQ multiplex PCR, lists solely in-frame clones and lacks some. V and J calls and clone size follow that table, whereas D and trimming were derived from the DNA. Of 300,000 or so clones in the sample, over 75% were seen once. In assigning cohorts, the study relied on participant-reported clinical history.

This clonotype originated in a woman aged 25 to 39 who had recovered from COVID-19. What was sequenced was PBMCs or T cells enriched from blood (not recorded which). The chain recombines TRBV4-3 with TRBJ2-7; tentatively, D is TRBD2 (5 bases). In DNA, the CDR3 is TGCGCCAGCAGCCAAGATCCTAGCAGCTACGAGCAGTACTTC. It translates to CASSQDPSSYEQYF.